The 27 T cell receptor beta chains below come from one sample, sequenced in a study of beta chain features in type 1 diabetes. Study results and caveats: The study found moderately but significantly shorter TCRB CDR3s in all four CD4+ subsets of Type 1 diabetes patients.

The antigens of these receptors remain unknown. Every bit of the isolated RNA underwent reverse transcription, so sequencing read expressed TCRB transcripts. Libraries were prepared by immunoSEQ multiplex PCR; TCRdb keeps only in-frame clonotypes and omits some of them. Of about 370,000 clones in the sample, around 9.6% were seen once. The source material was central memory CD4+ T cells from blood. The receptors were sampled from a man younger than 45 with type 1 diabetes.

The V gene is TRBV28, the J gene TRBJ1-2; D is unresolved. CDR1 is MDHEN and CDR2 is SYDVKM in the germline V gene. The ends were cut back, 7 bases at V and 0 bases at J, with 9 bases in the middle. The CDR3 is 13 residues long. Here the CDR3 reads CASNTLSNYGYTF. DNA of the CDR3: TGTGCCAGCAATACCCTATCTAACTATGGCTACACCTTC.

The gene calls are TRBV5-6 and TRBJ2-2; no clear D. Trimming stripped 1 base from V and 7 bases from J, with 5 bases between. Germline CDR1 reads SGHDT; CDR2 reads YYEEEE. The CDR3 has 12 residues. This CDR3 is CASSLPSGELFF. CDR3 coding DNA: TGTGCCAGCAGCTTGCCCAGCGGGGAGCTGTTTTTT.

This clone showed up just a few times. The chain carries TRBV5-4 and TRBJ1-1; 7 bases align to TRBD1. The CDR3 has 13 residues. Germline values: CDR1 SGHNT, CDR2 YYREEE (reference sequence). Losses at the gene ends were 7 bases for V and 1 base for J; bases not matched to a gene: 4. For the CDR3, the DNA is TGTGCCAGCTGCCGGGACAGGAACACTGAAGCTTTCTTT. Amino acids: CASCRDRNTEAFF.

The table lists this clone with a few counts. The chain couples TRBV11-2 to TRBJ1-5; the D is unclear. The V gene's germline CDR1 is SGHAT and CDR2 FQNNGV. V was cut by 1 base and J by 6 bases, with 7 bases left in between. This CDR3 spans 13 amino acids. For the CDR3, the DNA is TGTGCCAGCAGCTTAGCGTCGGTTCAGCCCCAGCATTTT. Protein product: CASSLASVQPQHF.

The CDR3, as DNA: TGTGCCAGCTCACCAGCCGGACAGGGAATCAGAGACGAGCAGTACTTC. Its translation is CASSPAGQGIRDEQYF. The chain recombines TRBV18 with TRBJ2-7; 8 bases are shared with TRBD1. Germline CDR1 is KGHSH and CDR2 is LQKENI. The CDR3 has 16 amino acids. The V and J ends lost 2 bases and 5 bases, in that order; junction bases with no gene match: 11.

The chain uses TRBV11-2 and TRBJ2-5, with a possible D match to TRBD1 (5 bases). Germline CDR1 is SGHAT and CDR2 is FQNNGV. This CDR3 has 18 residues. V lost 5 bases to trimming and J lost 5 bases, with 27 bases between them. The chain's CDR3 is CASSPNLLQAGKMETQYF. The CDR3 DNA reads as TGTGCCAGCAGCCCGAACCTCTTGCAGGCAGGGAAGATGGAGACCCAGTACTTC.

This sequence joins TRBV4-3 and TRBJ1-5; D may be TRBD1 (5 bases). The CDR3 consists of 15 residues. Trimming pared 1 base from V and 4 bases from J, leaving 11 bases between. Germline assignment: CDR1 LGHNA and CDR2 YSLEER. The CDR3 DNA sequence: TGCGCCAGCAGCCAAGGGAGCGGGGCGAATCAGCCCCAGCATTTT. Its protein is CASSQGSGANQPQHF.

This rearrangement joins TRBV29-1 to TRBJ2-1; 8 nucleotides line up with TRBD1. Trimming cost V 4 bases and J 9 bases; bases outside gene matches: 8. This CDR3 spans 13 amino acids. CDR1 is SQVTM, CDR2 ANQGSEA, per germline. This CDR3 is CSVGTGQVGEQFF. The CDR3 DNA follows: TGCAGCGTTGGGACAGGGCAAGTGGGTGAGCAGTTCTTC.

In this sample, this clone turned up many times. This chain links TRBV10-3 with TRBJ2-6, with D perhaps being TRBD1 or TRBD2 (6 bases each). CDR3 size: 16 residues. Trimming shortened V by 6 bases and J by 2 bases, and 14 bases separated the two germline ends. Looked up from germline, CDR1 is ENHRY and CDR2 is SYGVKD. CDR3 DNA: TGTGCCATCAGCGGGGGCGCGGGAACTGGGGCCAACGTCCTGACTTTC. Its protein product is CAISGGAGTGANVLTF.

In this sample, this clone turned up a few times. The rearrangement links TRBV28 to TRBJ1-4; D is unclear. CDR1 is MDHEN, CDR2 SYDVKM, per germline. CDR3 size: 13 residues. V was pared by 5 bases and J by 1 base, with 5 bases between. The chain's CDR3 is CASSLQTNEKLFF. CDR3 DNA: TGTGCCAGCAGTCTACAAACTAATGAAAAACTGTTTTTT.

This clone was seen only a few times. The rearrangement links TRBV28 to TRBJ2-5; 7 bases align to TRBD1. V shed 2 bases, J shed 5 bases, and the junction held 8 bases outside the gene matches. The CDR3 has 15 amino acids. Germline values: CDR1 MDHEN, CDR2 SYDVKM. This CDR3 reads CASSLVTGLGETQYF. CDR3 sequence (DNA): TGTGCCAGCAGTTTAGTGACAGGGTTAGGGGAGACCCAGTACTTC.

This clone was recorded at least ten times. The V call is TRBV28, the J call TRBJ2-7; no clear D gene. The CDR3 has 12 residues. CDR1 MDHEN and CDR2 SYDVKM come from the germline V gene. V was cut by 1 base and J by 4 bases, with 5 bases left in between. The CDR3 here is CASSLYQYEQYF. As DNA, the CDR3 is TGTGCCAGCAGTTTATACCAGTACGAGCAGTACTTC.

In this sample, this clone turned up a few times. Compared with germline, one end of the junction differs, possibly owing to a read error. The chain uses TRBV28 and TRBJ1-1; D is unresolved. The CDR3 runs to 11 residues. Germline loops: CDR1 MDHEN, CDR2 SYDVKM. CDR3 region: CASNRRELRLF. The CDR3 nucleotides read TGTGCCAGCAATCGGAGAGAACTCAGGCTCTTT.

The chain is built from TRBV5-6 and TRBJ2-1; TRBD2 aligns across 13 bases. The CDR3 is 16 amino acids. From germline, CDR1 is SGHDT and CDR2 YYEEEE. V shed 1 base, J shed 7 bases, and the junction held 5 bases outside the gene matches. CDR3 loop: CASSLLTSGRRNEQFF. The CDR3 region has the DNA TGTGCCAGCAGCTTGTTGACTAGCGGGAGGAGGAATGAGCAGTTCTTC.

V is TRBV7-9 and J is TRBJ2-1, with 8 nucleotides matching TRBD2. Germline trimming cut 4 bases from V and 0 bases from J; bases unmatched to any gene: 5. This CDR3 is built from 16 residues. The germline CDR1 and CDR2 sequences are SEHNR and FQNEAQ (reference sequence). The CDR3: CASSWGLGSSYNEQFF. For the CDR3, the DNA is TGTGCCAGCAGCTGGGGACTAGGGAGCTCCTACAATGAGCAGTTCTTC.

The sample holds a few counts of this clone. V usage is TRBV28 and J usage is TRBJ1-5; 8 nucleotides agree with TRBD1. Germline CDR1 and CDR2: MDHEN and SYDVKM. V lost 7 bases, J lost 5 bases, and 7 bases stayed unmatched. CDR3 size: 14 residues. Written as DNA, the CDR3 is TGTGCCAGCACCGGAGGACAGGGCCATCAGCCCCAGCATTTT. Amino acids: CASTGGQGHQPQHF.

The rearrangement joins TRBV7-2 to TRBJ2-7; no clear D. V lost 1 base to trimming and J lost 6 bases, with 10 bases between them. Germline loops: CDR1 SGHTA, CDR2 FQGNSA. This CDR3 has 13 amino acids. DNA of the CDR3: TGTGCCAGCAGCTTAGACTCTAATCCCGAGCAGTACTTC. Residues: CASSLDSNPEQYF.

This clone was seen only a few times. This chain connects TRBV6-5 to TRBJ2-7; tentative D call: TRBD1 (6 bases). The CDR3 has 15 residues. V gave up 5 bases and J gave up 4 bases, with 18 bases separating them. Germline V gene sequence: CDR1 MNHEY, CDR2 SVGAGI. The CDR3 nucleotides are TGTGCCAGCAGTCCTAAGTCGAGGACAGTTTACGAGCAGTACTTC. Protein product: CASSPKSRTVYEQYF.

This chain uses TRBV6-1 with TRBJ1-5; D remains ambiguous. The CDR3 covers 15 residues. CDR1 MNHNS and CDR2 SASEGT come from the germline V gene. V was clipped by 5 bases and J by 0 bases, with 11 bases between them. CDR3: CASSPSGDSNQPQHF. Written as DNA, the CDR3 is TGTGCCAGCAGTCCTTCCGGGGATAGCAATCAGCCCCAGCATTTT.

This clone came up a few times. The J gene is TRBJ1-5, the V gene TRBV7-2; TRBD1 is a possible D gene (5 bases). The V gene's germline CDR1 is SGHTA and CDR2 FQGNSA. This CDR3 region has 14 residues. The V end lost 5 bases, the J end lost 6 bases, and 14 bases lay between the germline ends. CDR3 region: CASSLGEGVQPQHF. The CDR3 DNA reads TGTGCCAGCAGCCTAGGGGAGGGAGTTCAGCCCCAGCATTTT. The full variable domain, with the rest looked up from reference TRBV7-2 and TRBJ1-5, is GAGVSQSPSNKVTEKGKDVELRCDPISGHTALYWYRQSLGQGLEFLIYFQGNSAPDKSGLPSDRFSAERTGGSVSTLTIQRTQQEDSAVYLCASSLGEGVQPQHFGDGTRLSIL.

V and J are TRBV5-1 and TRBJ2-5, with D tentatively TRBD1 or TRBD2 (5 bases each). V shed 1 base and J shed 4 bases, with 14 bases lying between them. CDR3 size: 15 residues. The germline V gene encodes CDR1 SGHRS and CDR2 YFSETQ. CDR3 residues: CASSLLAGSLETQYF. The DNA for the CDR3 is TGCGCCAGCAGCTTGCTGGCAGGGAGTTTAGAGACCCAGTACTTC.

This clone was recorded a few times. The chain joins TRBV15 to TRBJ1-2; D remains ambiguous. The CDR3 runs to 15 residues. Trimming removed 0 bases from V and 5 bases from J, with 13 bases in between. Germline V gene lookup returns CDR1 LNHNV and CDR2 YYDKDF (reference sequence). This CDR3 is CATSRDQTTGYGYTF. DNA for the CDR3: TGTGCCACCAGCAGAGATCAGACCACCGGGTATGGCTACACCTTC.

This clone was picked up a small number of times. The chain combines TRBV5-5 with TRBJ2-3; 9 nucleotides match TRBD2. V dropped 3 bases and J dropped 5; count of bases not matched to a gene: 10. Germline V gives CDR1 SGHKS, CDR2 YYEKEE (reference sequence). The CDR3 extends over 16 amino acids. CDR3 loop: CASSWRLAAPEDTQYF. CDR3 nucleotides: TGTGCCAGCAGCTGGAGACTAGCGGCCCCCGAAGATACGCAGTATTTT.

In this sample, this clone turned up a few times. The chain has TRBV4-2 and TRBJ2-1; no firm D call. The CDR3 extends over 14 amino acids. V dropped 0 bases and J dropped 8 bases, with 11 bases sitting between them. Germline V lookup: CDR1 LGHNA, CDR2 YNFKEQ. For the CDR3, the DNA is TGTGCCAGCAGCCAAGAAGAAGGCTGGGATGAGCAGTTCTTC. Protein product: CASSQEEGWDEQFF.

The J gene is TRBJ1-1, the V gene TRBV2; D is undetermined. V was clipped by 6 bases and J by 6 bases, with 11 bases between them. CDR3 length: 12 residues. In germline, CDR1 is SNHLY, CDR2 FYNNEI. CDR3 bases: TGTGCCAGCAGGTGGTCACACGCTGAAGCTTTCTTT. Residues: CASRWSHAEAFF.

The genes are TRBV28 and TRBJ2-7; D remains unclear. Germline CDR1 reads MDHEN; CDR2 reads SYDVKM. Between the trimmed V and J ends, which lost 6 bases and 0 bases, there was a span of 12 bases. The CDR3 is 14 residues long. This CDR3 is CASRFGGSSYEQYF. The CDR3 region has the DNA TGTGCCAGCAGGTTTGGCGGTAGCTCCTACGAGCAGTACTTC. The variable domain in full, completed from reference TRBV28 and TRBJ2-7, reads DVKVTQSSRYLVKRTGEKVFLECVQDMDHENMFWYRQDPGLGLRLIYFSYDVKMKEKGDIPEGYSVSREKKERFSLILESASTNQTSMYLCASRFGGSSYEQYFGPGTRLTVT.

The rearrangement uses TRBV7-9 and TRBJ2-7, with D possibly being TRBD2 (5 bases). Germline CDR1 SEHNR, CDR2 FQNEAQ (reference sequence). The CDR3 consists of 16 residues. V shed 1 base and J shed 3 bases, with 16 bases lying between them. CDR3 protein: CASSLGLANSNYEQYF. CDR3 DNA: TGTGCCAGCAGCTTAGGGCTAGCTAATTCAAACTACGAGCAGTACTTC.